This is a list of T cell receptor beta chains from one sample in a study of shared clonotypes between healthy human individuals. Produced via immunoSEQ multiplex PCR; TCRdb's table is partial and in-frame only. The sample lists 1,400,000 or so clones, approximately 98.5% seen once, with 0.36% in the top ten. Sequencing input: naive CD4+ T cells sorted from blood. These receptors were collected from a man between 25 and 39 years old in good health. CDR3s include the opening cysteine and the closing phenylalanine or tryptophan. Each record gives: V gene, D gene, J gene, clone size, CDR3 DNA, CDR3 protein. A D gene is named only where the DNA matches it firmly. Where a row states a size, it is once, few, many or the class of an expanded clone; other rows omit it.

TRBV11-2	TRBD1	TRBJ1-5	-	TGTGCCAGCAGCTTAGCAGGGGGAGTAAGTCAGCCCCAGCATTTT	CASSLAGGVSQPQHF
TRBV18	-	TRBJ2-7	-	TGTGCCAGCTCACCACTCGCCCGGGCGACCGGACAGCGCTACGAGCAGTACTTC	CASSPLARATGQRYEQYF
TRBV21-1	-	TRBJ2-7	-	TGTGCCAGCAGCCCCCGAAGGTGCGAGCAGTACTTC	CASSPRRCEQYF
TRBV9	TRBD2	TRBJ2-2	-	TGTGCCAGCAGAGGGACTAGCGGGAGCAGCACCGGGGAGCTGTTTTTT	CASRGTSGSSTGELFF
TRBV5-1	TRBD1	TRBJ1-4	-	TGCGCCAGCAGCCACGGTTGGACAGGGGACGAAAAACTGTTTTTT	CASSHGWTGDEKLFF
TRBV2	-	TRBJ2-5	-	TGTGCCAGCAGTGATGTTAGGGCCGAGACCCAGTACTTC	CASSDVRAETQYF
TRBV9	TRBD1	TRBJ2-5	-	TGTGCCAGCAGCGTAGTACAGGGGGACGAGACCCAGTACTTC	CASSVVQGDETQYF
TRBV11-2	-	TRBJ1-2	-	TGTGCCAGCAGCCATAGGCAGGGCGATGGCTACACCTTC	CASSHRQGDGYTF
TRBV5-1	TRBD2	TRBJ2-1	-	TGCGCCAGCGGTTACCGGTCGGGACTAGTAACCCTCAGGGTATACAATGAGCAGTTCTTC	CASGYRSGLVTLRVYNEQFF
TRBV29-1	-	TRBJ2-5	-	TGCAGCGTTGTTTGGGGCCAAGAGACCCAGTACTTC	CSVVWGQETQYF
TRBV10-3	-	TRBJ1-2	-	TGTGCCATCTCGGAAGGGAGGGGTTATGGCTACACCTTC	CAISEGRGYGYTF
TRBV19	TRBD2	TRBJ2-3	-	TGTGCCAGTAGTATAGGCCTAGCGGGAGGGCCAGATACGCAGTATTTT	CASSIGLAGGPDTQYF
TRBV5-1	-	TRBJ1-1	-	TGCGCCAGCAGCTTGGGCCCACGGGACACCAACACTGAAGCTTTCTTT	CASSLGPRDTNTEAFF
TRBV5-6	-	TRBJ2-1	-	TGTGCCAGCAGCGCATCGAGGGGGCAGTTCTTC	CASSASRGQFF
TRBV19	TRBD1	TRBJ2-1	-	TGTGCCAGTAGTATCTTATGGACAGGGGGCTTGGCGAAAGCCTACAATGAGCAGTTCTTC	CASSILWTGGLAKAYNEQFF
TRBV4-2	-	TRBJ2-7	-	TGTGCCAGCAGCAACTTACTACTGGGCGAGCAGTACTTC	CASSNLLLGEQYF
TRBV19	-	TRBJ2-7	once	TGTGCCAGTAGTAGGAACCCACTAGGCACCTACGAGCAGTACTTC	CASSRNPLGTYEQYF
TRBV6-1	-	TRBJ1-5	once	TGTGCCAGCAGTGAACTCCGACAGATCTCTAGCAATCAGCCCCAGCATTTT	CASSELRQISSNQPQHF
TRBV4-2	TRBD2	TRBJ2-3	-	TGTGCCAGTCGGAGCGGGAGGGCCCCCACAGATACGCAGTATTTT	CASRSGRAPTDTQYF
TRBV21-1	-	TRBJ2-1	-	TGTGCCAGCAGCAAAATTAGTACAGGGGGCCCCAGGCCTTACAATGAGCAGTTCTTC	CASSKISTGGPRPYNEQFF
TRBV14	-	TRBJ1-1	-	TGTGCCAGCAGCAACGAAATATGGACGTGGAATTCTGAAGCTTTCTTT	CASSNEIWTWNSEAFF
TRBV7-6	TRBD1	TRBJ2-7	once	TGTGCCAGCAGCTTAGTGGGACAGAGTAACGAGCAGTACTTC	CASSLVGQSNEQYF
TRBV7-9	-	TRBJ2-3	-	TGTGCCAGCCTTCCTTCTGGCACAGATACGCAGTATTTT	CASLPSGTDTQYF
TRBV7-2	-	TRBJ2-3	-	TGTGCCAGCGGGGTGGAACCTAGCACAGATACGCAGTATTTT	CASGVEPSTDTQYF
TRBV5-1	TRBD2	TRBJ2-2	-	TGCGCCAGCAGCCCAGCGGGAGTCACCGGGGAGCTGTTTTTT	CASSPAGVTGELFF
TRBV11-2	-	TRBJ1-4	-	TGTGCCAGCAGCTTAGGAGGGGGTGGTGAAAAACTGTTTTTT	CASSLGGGGEKLFF
TRBV9	TRBD2	TRBJ2-2	-	TGTGCCAGCAGCGTTAGCGGGCACACCGGGGAGCTGTTTTTT	CASSVSGHTGELFF
TRBV19	TRBD1	TRBJ2-7	-	TGTGCCAGTAGAAGGACAGGGCTTCCCTACGAGCAGTACTTC	CASRRTGLPYEQYF
TRBV2	-	TRBJ1-1	-	TGTGCCAGCCGTCCGAGGAGAGGGAGGAACACTGAAGCTTTCTTT	CASRPRRGRNTEAFF
TRBV5-4	TRBD1	TRBJ1-5	-	TGTGCCAGCAGCCGGGGACAGGACAATCAGCCCCAGCATTTT	CASSRGQDNQPQHF
TRBV18	-	TRBJ1-5	-	TGTGCCAGCTCACCTCAAGTTAGCAATCAGCCCCAGCATTTT	CASSPQVSNQPQHF
TRBV5-5	TRBD1	TRBJ2-7	-	TGTGCCAGCGGGACTGGACAGGGGAACTACGAGCAGTACTTC	CASGTGQGNYEQYF
TRBV6-1	TRBD2	TRBJ2-5	-	TGTGCCAGCACCCCCTGGGCGGGGGTAGGGACCCAGTACTTC	CASTPWAGVGTQYF
TRBV6-4	TRBD1	TRBJ2-5	-	TGTGCCAGCAGTGACTCCTACAGGGGGCTTGAGACCCAGTACTTC	CASSDSYRGLETQYF
TRBV30	TRBD1	TRBJ1-5	once	TGTGCCTGGAGTGTGAGAACAGGGGATCAGCCCCAGCATTTT	CAWSVRTGDQPQHF
TRBV11-3	-	TRBJ2-5	-	TGTGCCAGCAGCTTAGCGGGAGAGACCCAGTACTTC	CASSLAGETQYF
TRBV5-1	TRBD2	TRBJ2-1	-	TGCGCCAGCAGCTTCCCGCTAGCGGGCCAGAGAGTCACCTACAATGAGCAGTTCTTC	CASSFPLAGQRVTYNEQFF
TRBV4-1	-	TRBJ2-2	-	TGCGCCAGCAGCCAACCGCAGTCCGCGAACACCGGGGAGCTGTTTTTT	CASSQPQSANTGELFF
TRBV11-3	-	TRBJ2-5	-	TGTGCCAGCAGCTTAGGTGGGACTGCCCAAGAGACCCAGTACTTC	CASSLGGTAQETQYF
TRBV18	TRBD1	TRBJ2-3	-	TGTGCCAGCTCACCCGGGACAGGGGGCGCAGATACGCAGTATTTT	CASSPGTGGADTQYF
TRBV5-1	-	TRBJ2-7	-	TGCGCCAGCAGCTTGGGGACAGTACCTAACGAGCAGTACTTC	CASSLGTVPNEQYF
TRBV6-6	TRBD2	TRBJ2-3	-	TGTGCCAGCAGTTACGGGCTAGCGGGATCAGATACGCAGTATTTT	CASSYGLAGSDTQYF
TRBV11-2	-	TRBJ1-4	-	TGTGCCAGCAGCAAGGTGCGGGGCAGGGCTGGTGAAAAACTGTTTTTT	CASSKVRGRAGEKLFF
TRBV29-1	-	TRBJ2-4	-	TGCAGCGCATCGACAGCTGAAAACATTCAGTACTTC	CSASTAENIQYF
TRBV9	TRBD2	TRBJ2-3	-	TGTGCCAGCAGCGTACTCGGGAGGGCCGACACAGATACGCAGTATTTT	CASSVLGRADTDTQYF
TRBV4-3	-	TRBJ1-3	-	TGCGCCAGCAGCCAAGATAGACGGTACGGAAACACCATATATTTT	CASSQDRRYGNTIYF
TRBV15	-	TRBJ1-1	-	TGTGCCACCAGCGGACGCCGGGATTGGGTCACTGAAGCTTTCTTT	CATSGRRDWVTEAFF
TRBV30	-	TRBJ1-1	-	TGTGCCTGGAGTGTCCGGATGAACACTGAAGCTTTCTTT	CAWSVRMNTEAFF
TRBV4-3	TRBD2	TRBJ2-7	-	TGCGCCAGCAGCCAAGGTGGAACTAGCGGGAACTACGAGCAGTACTTC	CASSQGGTSGNYEQYF
TRBV10-2	TRBD1	TRBJ2-2	-	TGCGCCAGCAGTGAGGTGGGGACAGGGTACGCCACCGGGGAGCTGTTTTTT	CASSEVGTGYATGELFF
TRBV5-4	TRBD2	TRBJ2-3	-	TGTGCCAGCAGCTGGACTAGCGGGGCCACAGATACGCAGTATTTT	CASSWTSGATDTQYF